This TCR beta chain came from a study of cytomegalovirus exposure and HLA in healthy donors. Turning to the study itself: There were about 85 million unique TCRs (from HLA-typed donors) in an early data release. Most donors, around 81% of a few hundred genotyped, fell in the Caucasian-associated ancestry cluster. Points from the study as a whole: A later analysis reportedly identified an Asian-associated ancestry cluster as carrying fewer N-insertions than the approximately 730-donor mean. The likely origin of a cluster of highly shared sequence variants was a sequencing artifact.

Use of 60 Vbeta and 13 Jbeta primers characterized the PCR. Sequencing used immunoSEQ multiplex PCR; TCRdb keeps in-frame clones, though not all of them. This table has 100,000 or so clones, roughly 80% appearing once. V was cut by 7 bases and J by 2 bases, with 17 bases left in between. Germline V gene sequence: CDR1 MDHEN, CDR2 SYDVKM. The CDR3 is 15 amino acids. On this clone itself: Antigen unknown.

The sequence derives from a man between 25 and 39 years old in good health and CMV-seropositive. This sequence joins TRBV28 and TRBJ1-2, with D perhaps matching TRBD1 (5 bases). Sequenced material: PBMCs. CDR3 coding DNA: TGTGCCAGCAACCCTGGGGGGGGATCCAACTATGGCTACACCTTC. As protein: CASNPGGGSNYGYTF.